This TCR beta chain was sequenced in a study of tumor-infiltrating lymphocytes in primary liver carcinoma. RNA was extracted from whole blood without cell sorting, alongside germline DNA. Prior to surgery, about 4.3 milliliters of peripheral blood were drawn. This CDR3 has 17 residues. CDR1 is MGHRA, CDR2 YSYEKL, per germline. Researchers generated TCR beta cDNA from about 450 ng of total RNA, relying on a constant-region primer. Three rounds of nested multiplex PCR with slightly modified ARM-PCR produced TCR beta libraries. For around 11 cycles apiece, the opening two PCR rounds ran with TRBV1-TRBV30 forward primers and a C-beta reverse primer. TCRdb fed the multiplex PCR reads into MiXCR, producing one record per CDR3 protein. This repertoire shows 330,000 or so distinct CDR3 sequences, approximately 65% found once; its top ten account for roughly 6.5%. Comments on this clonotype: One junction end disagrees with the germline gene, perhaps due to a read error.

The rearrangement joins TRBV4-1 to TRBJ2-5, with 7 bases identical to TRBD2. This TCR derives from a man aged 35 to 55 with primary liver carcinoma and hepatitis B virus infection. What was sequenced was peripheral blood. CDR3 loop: CASTQDYSGRALETQYF. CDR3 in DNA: TGCGCCAGCACCCAAGATTATAGTGGGAGGGCCTTGGAGACCCAGTACTTC.